The clone carrying this T cell receptor (beta chain) has a handful of counts. Time point of the sample: patch test 1, 2 weeks after DPC sensitization. Described treatment: therapeutic diphenylcyclopropenone sensitization with weekly scalp DPC. The data originate from a study of human T cells and chemical hapten exposure. Germline loops: CDR1 SGHRS, CDR2 YFSETQ. V was pared by 4 bases and J by 3 bases, with 11 bases between. The CDR3 covers 13 residues. The study's library attached unique molecular identifiers to single cDNA molecules. TCRdb used MiXCR to reprocess the RACE reads, holding one entry per CDR3 protein. The table lists 100,000 or so distinct CDR3 sequences, roughly 9.6% of them singletons.

The receptor was isolated from a woman aged 40 to 50 with alopecia areata. Some clones in this sample may be carry-over from other donors' samples. Sequencing was performed on whole blood, taken in connection with sensitization to the hapten diphenylcyclopropenone (DPC). The chain has TRBV5-1 and TRBJ2-7; TRBD1 is a possible D gene (6 bases). This CDR3 is CASSPGHLYEQYF. Here the CDR3 DNA reads TGCGCCAGCAGCCCGGGACACCTCTACGAGCAGTACTTC.